The entry that follows covers one T cell receptor (beta chain) sequence. As yet, its antigen is unknown. Its ends do not fully match the called genes, so a read error is possible. The CDR3 spans 14 residues. The source of the sample is a study of post-analysis software for immune sequencing data. Study-wide results and limits: A significant reduction in normalized Chao1 diversity was observed in multiple sclerosis patients versus controls. The study found TRBV5-6, TRBV5-1 and TRBV20-1 among about five TRBV segments more frequent in patients than controls.

Researchers reported that TCR beta cDNA libraries carried unique molecular identifiers. cDNA molecules numbering roughly 0.5 million came from about 1 to 10 million T cells. TCRdb passed the PCR reads through MiXCR, listing each CDR3 protein once. Of 650,000 to 850,000 distinct CDR3 sequences in the sample, about 50% were seen once. The material sequenced was blood. The receptor's source is a girl under 18 with multiple sclerosis. V gene TRBV12-3 or TRBV12-4 combines with J gene TRBJ1-1; D is perhaps TRBD1 (5 bases). CDR3 DNA sequence: TGTGCCGGCAGCGGGGGGGATCAGAACACTGAAGCTTTCTTT. It specifies CAGSGGDQNTEAFF.